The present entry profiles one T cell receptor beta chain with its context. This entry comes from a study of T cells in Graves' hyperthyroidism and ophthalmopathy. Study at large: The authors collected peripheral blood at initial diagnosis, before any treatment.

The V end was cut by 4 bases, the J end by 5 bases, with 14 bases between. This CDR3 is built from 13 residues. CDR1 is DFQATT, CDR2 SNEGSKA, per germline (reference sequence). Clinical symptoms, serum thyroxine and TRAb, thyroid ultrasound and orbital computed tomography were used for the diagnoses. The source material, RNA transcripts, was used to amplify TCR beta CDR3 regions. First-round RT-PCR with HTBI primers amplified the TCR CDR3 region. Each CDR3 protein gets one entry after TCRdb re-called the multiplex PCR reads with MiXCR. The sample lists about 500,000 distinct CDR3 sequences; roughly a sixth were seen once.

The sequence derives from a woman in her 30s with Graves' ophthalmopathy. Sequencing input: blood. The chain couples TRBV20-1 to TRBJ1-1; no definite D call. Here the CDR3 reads CSAITPRGTEAFF. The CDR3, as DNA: TGCAGTGCTATCACCCCGCGGGGAACTGAAGCTTTCTTT.